The T cell receptor beta chain described here comes from a study of blood T cell repertoires in COVID-19. V lost 9 bases to trimming and J lost 0 bases, with 13 bases between them. CDR3 length: 14 amino acids. Germline CDR1 and CDR2: ENHRY and SYGVKD. Assay used: immunoSEQ multiplex PCR; TCRdb lists only in-frame clones, some missing. This sample has about 280,000 clones; roughly four fifths occur once, and the top ten carry roughly 5.3%. Sequencing was performed on PBMCs or T cells enriched from blood (not recorded which). The receptor comes from a man in his forties or fifties who had been exposed to COVID-19. The rearrangement joins TRBV10-3 to TRBJ2-3; D might be TRBD2 (6 bases). CDR3 bases: TGTGCCATAAGGAGGGAGGCGAGCACAGATACGCAGTATTTT. This encodes CAIRREASTDTQYF.